What follows is one T cell receptor (beta chain) and its context. Its antigen target is currently unknown. Base quality data are lacking; no much larger clone is found one base away. The data are from a study of blood T cells in healthy people across ages (dated by TCRdb to the mid-2010s). Regarding the complete study: In model experiments, template switching captured about one uniquely barcoded TCR beta cDNA molecule for every two T cells. To track age-related changes in TCR beta repertoire diversity, the study relied on deep sequencing normalized with unique cDNA molecular identifiers. Four age groups were formed from the donors: young (average approximately 15 years), middle-aged (approximately 39), aged (about 62) and long-lived (approximately 80). To avoid experimental bias, donors of different ages were distributed randomly across sequencing lanes. For two donors (one aged 18 to 30 and one aged 80 or older), the study analyzed two additional independent replicas of 1 million unique cDNA reads from the same blood draw. Study-level results and caveats: Observed TCR beta diversity per million T cells fell roughly linearly with age, and a significant reduction was already apparent by age around 36. The CMV infection status of donors was not known, potentially confounding age-related changes in expanded clonotypes. Bulk unsorted PBMC profiling prevented conclusive comparison of naive and antigen-experienced compartments. Estimates of total diversity based on one million sequenced T cells were considered lower bounds and underestimates. Compared with the aged group, more naive CD4+ T cells, fewer expanded clones and increased TCR diversity were shown by the long-lived group, suggesting age selection. There was a strong correlation between observed TCR beta diversity and the percentage of naive T cells measured by flow cytometry.

Measured from the cysteine to the phenylalanine, the CDR3 is 13 residues long. Only the CDR3 DNA is retained, 39 bases long and in frame from the first base. At the junction V is shortened by 6 bases and J by 8 bases; bases outside the gene matches: 9. The method behind the library was 5' RACE. The sequencing machine was an Illumina HiSeq 2500. The second PCR ran for roughly 7 to 12 cycles and used a J-beta primer mix along with a sample-barcoded 5' primer. Each TCR beta cDNA molecule received a unique molecular identifier from a template-switch 5' adaptor carrying 12 random nucleotides. Each sample yielded at least 3 million CDR3-containing paired-end reads. First-strand cDNA was synthesized from all RNA with the Mint cDNA synthesis kit, primed by a TRBC-specific oligonucleotide. All cDNA was treated with uracil-DNA glycosylase and then went through a first 18-cycle PCR with the universal primers M1SS and BC2_uni_R. The paper's processing steps were these. For normalization, 1 million high-quality reads were randomly selected from each sample, with every read carrying a distinct molecular identifier. Reads with shared molecular identifiers were discarded instead of being binned into consensus sequences. CDR3 identification, clonotype clustering and error correction used MiTCR with a Q25 quality threshold and the strictest error-elimination algorithm. Lower-bound total TCR beta diversity was estimated with a nonparametric unseen species model using Euler transformation. TCRdb redid the processing of the public reads, applying fastp at Q25 and MiXCR, and retained in-frame beta chains. Records with the same CDR3 protein are collapsed into one entry carrying the most frequent genes and DNA. TCRdb's processing, not the authors' own work, is the source of the V and J calls. For this sample the table gives over 1,500,000 distinct CDR3 sequences, of which just under 50% were detected only once. The leading ten clones occupy 2.1% of the sample.

The donors were roughly 39 Caucasian individuals from Russia, aged 6 to 90 years, who were systemically healthy. Each donor gave 9 to 10 milliliters of peripheral blood, collected into EDTA-treated Vacutainer tubes. PBMCs were isolated by Ficoll-Paque density-gradient centrifugation, with at least 7 million obtained per sample. Trizol reagent was used to extract total RNA from PBMCs, with at least 5.5 micrograms per sample. The percentages of naive CD45RAhigh/CD27high T cells were determined by flow cytometry on a PBMC aliquot from every donor. The rearrangement joined TRBV12-3 or TRBV12-4 to TRBJ1-2; 7 bases in the junction line up with TRBD1. The clonotype was recovered from a woman aged 40 to 49 in good health. The sample consisted of blood. The CDR3 protein sequence reads: CASRRQGREGYTF. Read as DNA, the sequence is TGTGCCAGCAGAAGACAGGGAAGAGAAGGCTACACCTTC.